One and the same sample provided the 18 T cell receptor beta chains below, sequenced in a study of cytomegalovirus exposure and HLA in healthy donors. This table comes from immunoSEQ multiplex PCR, and its TCRdb copy is limited to in-frame clones, with some not included. The table lists approximately 150,000 clones, roughly nine tenths of them singletons. Sequencing input: PBMCs. Source of these receptors: a man between 18 and 29 years old in good health and CMV-seropositive.

The chain joins TRBV5-1 to TRBJ2-2; TRBD2 matches at 7 bases. The CDR3 is 16 amino acids. V gave up 4 bases and J gave up 5 bases; unmatched junction bases: 11. The germline V gene encodes CDR1 SGHRS and CDR2 YFSETQ. CDR3 amino acids: CASSIGTNIETGELFF. The CDR3 DNA follows: TGCGCCAGCAGCATAGGGACTAATATCGAAACCGGGGAGCTGTTTTTT. The full variable domain, with the rest looked up from reference TRBV5-1 and TRBJ2-2, is KAGVTQTPRYLIKTRGQQVTLSCSPISGHRSVSWYQQTPGQGLQFLFEYFSETQRNKGNFPGRFSGRQFSNSRSEMNVSTLELGDSALYLCASSIGTNIETGELFFGEGSRLTVL.

The gene calls are TRBV9 and TRBJ2-1; 9 bases are shared with TRBD2. Losses at the gene ends were 3 bases for V and 7 bases for J; bases not matched to a gene: 8. CDR3 length equals 15 residues. Germline CDR1 SGDLS, CDR2 YYNGEE. The CDR3 region is CASSAYSGSDNEQFF. The CDR3 DNA is TGTGCCAGCAGCGCCTATAGCGGGAGTGATAATGAGCAGTTCTTC.

This chain connects TRBV19 to TRBJ1-5; 9 bases fit TRBD1. Germline CDR1 LNHDA, CDR2 SQIVND (reference sequence). The CDR3 loop spans 16 amino acids. V shed 3 bases, J shed 0 bases, and the junction held 3 bases outside the gene matches. CDR3 region: CASSIRTGVSNQPQHF. CDR3 in DNA: TGTGCCAGTAGTATCCGGACAGGGGTTAGCAATCAGCCCCAGCATTTT.

The chain employs TRBV4-1 and TRBJ2-4, with 7 bases lining up with TRBD2. The V and J ends lost 4 bases and 7 bases, in that order; junction bases with no gene match: 4. Germline CDR1 and CDR2: MGHRA and YSYEKL. This CDR3 region has 13 residues. CDR3 DNA sequence: TGCGCCAGCAGCCCAGCAGCGGGGAACATTCAGTACTTC. This sequence encodes CASSPAAGNIQYF.

CDR3 bases: TGCGCCAGCAGTCAATCGAAAGGGACAGAGTATGGCTACACCTTC. Protein product: CASSQSKGTEYGYTF. J is TRBJ1-2 and V is TRBV23-1, with 7 bases matching TRBD1. TRBV23-1 is assigned to the ORF class and has an uncertain function. V trimming: 0 bases; J trimming: 5 bases; junction bases outside the gene matches: 6. The CDR3 contains 15 residues.

The chain is built from TRBV27 and TRBJ1-2, with D possibly matching TRBD1 (6 bases). CDR1 is MNHEY, CDR2 SMNVEV, per germline (reference sequence). The CDR3 consists of 15 residues. The germline V and J ends were trimmed by 5 bases and 8 bases, with 21 bases remaining between them. CDR3: CASSPWGGQVSGYTF. The CDR3, as DNA: TGTGCCAGCAGTCCCTGGGGGGGGCAAGTGTCGGGCTACACCTTC.

This chain joins TRBV5-1 and TRBJ2-7; the match to TRBD2 covers 14 bases. CDR3 length equals 20 residues. Losses at the gene ends were 3 bases for V and 3 bases for J; bases not matched to a gene: 17. Germline V gene sequence: CDR1 SGHRS, CDR2 YFSETQ. The CDR3 region is CASSSLGGLAGDSPRYEQYF. CDR3 nucleotides: TGCGCCAGCAGCTCCCTGGGGGGACTAGCGGGAGACTCCCCTCGCTACGAGCAGTACTTC.

This clone has more than one count but fewer than ten. V and J are TRBV6-5 and TRBJ1-1; unclear D gene. The germline V gene has CDR1 MNHEY and CDR2 SVGAGI. The CDR3 is 13 residues long. V was trimmed by 5 bases and J by 4 bases, leaving 11 bases between them. This CDR3 reads CASSRSLATEAFF. The CDR3 DNA reads TGTGCCAGCAGTAGAAGTCTGGCCACTGAAGCTTTCTTT.

V gene TRBV28 combines with J gene TRBJ2-7, with 7 bases identical to TRBD1. V dropped 6 bases and J dropped 3; count of bases not matched to a gene: 11. CDR3 length: 15 amino acids. Germline lookup yields CDR1 MDHEN and CDR2 SYDVKM. The chain's CDR3 is CASSYSRQGVYEQYF. CDR3 DNA sequence: TGTGCCAGCAGCTACTCCCGACAGGGAGTCTACGAGCAGTACTTC.

This rearrangement joins TRBV10-3 to TRBJ2-7; 8 nucleotides agree with TRBD2. The V gene's germline CDR1 is ENHRY and CDR2 SYGVKD. J gave up 2 bases and V 2 bases, and 5 bases lay outside the gene matches. This CDR3 has 15 amino acids. The CDR3: CAISEGLAGTYEQYF. CDR3 in DNA: TGTGCCATCAGTGAGGGGTTAGCGGGGACCTACGAGCAGTACTTC.

This chain uses TRBV5-1 with TRBJ2-7; 8 bases are a match to TRBD1. J lost 2 bases, V lost 3 bases, and 10 bases had no gene match. The V gene's germline CDR1 is SGHRS and CDR2 YFSETQ. CDR3 size: 16 residues. This chain's CDR3 is CASSYSTGGVAYEQYF. In DNA, the CDR3 is TGCGCCAGCAGCTATTCTACAGGGGGAGTAGCCTACGAGCAGTACTTC.

The table lists this clone with a count of one. The rearrangement links TRBV7-6 to TRBJ2-3; 8 bases match TRBD2. The CDR3 covers 15 residues. V gave up 5 bases and J gave up 0 bases; unmatched junction bases: 4. Germline V gene lookup returns CDR1 SGHVS and CDR2 FNYEAQ. The CDR3, as DNA: TGTGCCAGCAGCCGAGCGGGGGCAAGCACAGATACGCAGTATTTT. Its translation is CASSRAGASTDTQYF.

There are a few counts of this clone. The V and J genes are TRBV6-1 and TRBJ1-5, with D tentatively TRBD1 (5 bases). This CDR3 region has 15 residues. Germline values: CDR1 MNHNS, CDR2 SASEGT. V gave up 0 bases and J gave up 3 bases, with 9 bases separating them. Here the CDR3 DNA reads TGTGCCAGCAGTGAAGCAGCGGGGACCAATCAGCCCCAGCATTTT. Translated: CASSEAAGTNQPQHF.

This sequence joins TRBV18 and TRBJ1-5; 8 bases agree with TRBD1. The CDR3 spans 15 residues. Trimming cost V 3 bases and J 9 bases; bases outside gene matches: 10. The germline V gene encodes CDR1 KGHSH and CDR2 LQKENI. CDR3 protein: CASSPGQGLRGPQHF. CDR3 bases: TGTGCCAGCTCACCTGGACAGGGCTTAAGGGGGCCCCAGCATTTT.

This chain links TRBV7-2 with TRBJ2-2, with D tentatively TRBD2 (5 bases). There are 13 residues in the CDR3. V was cut by 5 bases and J by 7 bases, with 11 bases left in between. The V gene's germline CDR1 is SGHTA and CDR2 FQGNSA. The CDR3 protein is CASSLNGNGELFF. CDR3 DNA: TGTGCCAGCAGCCTTAACGGGAACGGGGAGCTGTTTTTT.

V usage is TRBV27 and J usage is TRBJ2-7; 10 bases map to TRBD1. CDR1 and CDR2 (germline): MNHEY, SMNVEV (reference sequence). Trimming removed 3 bases from V and 6 bases from J; junction bases left unmatched: 5. The CDR3 loop spans 14 amino acids. The CDR3 sequence is CASSFQGQGLEQYF. CDR3 DNA sequence: TGTGCCAGCAGTTTTCAGGGACAGGGGCTCGAGCAGTACTTC.

The V and J genes are TRBV21-1 and TRBJ1-2; TRBD1 reflects the table's D call only, with no check against the DNA. TRBV21-1 is given as a pseudogene. CDR3 size: 13 residues. The CDR3 DNA follows: TGTGCCACCCCGGACAGTATGGGCTATGGCTACACCTTC. This encodes CATPDSMGYGYTF.

The chain combines TRBV2 with TRBJ1-1; D gene ambiguous. The V and J ends lost 6 bases and 3 bases respectively, with 20 bases between them. The CDR3 is 16 amino acids. CDR1 and CDR2 from the germline V gene are SNHLY and FYNNEI. The DNA for the CDR3 is TGTGCCAGCAGCCCTGCACCGCTCTGGCAGGACACTGAAGCTTTCTTT. Its translation is CASSPAPLWQDTEAFF. Based on the CDR3 plus reference TRBV2 and TRBJ1-1, the full variable domain is EPEVTQTPSHQVTQMGQEVILRCVPISNHLYFYWYRQILGQKVEFLVSFYNNEISEKSEIFDDQFSVERPDGSNFTLKIRSTKLEDSAMYFCASSPAPLWQDTEAFFGQGTRLTVV.